This T cell receptor beta chain stems from a study of blood T cell repertoires in COVID-19 (dated by TCRdb to 2020 to 2022). Study-wide context: Samples covering the acute and convalescent phases of COVID-19 were provided by collaborators in the United States, Italy and Spain. Where HLA class I and class II types were available, the types were taken from metadata supplied by the sample provider, not from assay-based typing. The samples were drawn from the first 160 participants of the ongoing ImmuneRACE study and from under 1,500 subjects provided by 6 global collaborators. The prospective study material was composed of cDNA or gDNA derived from T cells, B-cell-depleted T cells, or PBMCs. Subjects who had been exposed to COVID-19, were actively infected with it, or had recovered from it provided the deeply sampled blood TCRbeta repertoires that made up the dataset. Nearly every sample came with metadata listing a de-identified subject ID, COVID-19 status, age in years and sex. A freely available public database, intended as a resource for researchers studying the immune response to SARS-CoV-2, is where the repertoires were released. On the study overall, not on this receptor specifically: The quantity of clinical and demographic metadata differed by source and by participant and was supplied without curation.

Unmatched junction bases come to 13, with V trimmed by 6 bases and J by 5 bases. The CDR3 sequence holds 15 residues, the cysteine and phenylalanine included. Kept here is only the CDR3 DNA, which spans 45 bases and is read in frame from base 1. CDR1 and CDR2, looked up from the germline V gene, are MDHEN and SYDVKM. The immunoSEQ Assay, a bias-controlled multiplex PCR, was used to amplify TCRbeta CDR3 regions from genomic DNA. As for how the authors treated the data: The number of nucleated cells in each sample was estimated from the amplification of reference gene primers within the assay. Sequence reads were collapsed and filtered to measure the absolute abundance of every unique TCRbeta CDR3 rearrangement. Productive Simpson clonality was computed per sample as the square root of Simpson's diversity index over productive rearrangements. TCRdb took this table from immuneACCESS and kept in-frame rearrangements with V and J called. Such tables lack part of the clones; where checked against another copy, unresolved V genes explain under half of the gap, and the rest is unexplained. That table is the source of V, J and clone size, and D and trimming were worked out from the DNA. This sample is represented by about 200,000 clones; roughly 79% of them were singletons. The ten top clones hold 8.9% of the sample.

With respect to this clone: Its antigen specificity is not known. No base quality information exists; no much larger clone differs at one position.

Participants in the prospective study were enrolled through a virtual design, were aged roughly 18 to 100 years, and lived in under 25 United States geographic areas. In the prospective study, participants were assigned to cohorts based on the clinical history participants reported in a screening survey and a study questionnaire. Each participant in the prospective study had whole blood, serum and a nasopharyngeal or oropharyngeal swab collected by mobile phlebotomists. Prospective study participants could optionally give additional blood draws and questionnaires over an approximately two-month period. Prospective study blood samples were shipped either frozen or at room temperature before DNA extraction.

The receptor's source is a woman aged 45-60 years with acute COVID-19. The sequenced sample consisted of PBMCs or T cells enriched from blood (not recorded which). The chain uses TRBV28 and TRBJ2-7; TRBD2 aligns with 7 central bases. The nucleotide sequence reads TGTGCCAGCAGCACTAGGAGTACGGGGAGGGACGAGCAGTACTTC. It specifies CASSTRSTGRDEQYF.